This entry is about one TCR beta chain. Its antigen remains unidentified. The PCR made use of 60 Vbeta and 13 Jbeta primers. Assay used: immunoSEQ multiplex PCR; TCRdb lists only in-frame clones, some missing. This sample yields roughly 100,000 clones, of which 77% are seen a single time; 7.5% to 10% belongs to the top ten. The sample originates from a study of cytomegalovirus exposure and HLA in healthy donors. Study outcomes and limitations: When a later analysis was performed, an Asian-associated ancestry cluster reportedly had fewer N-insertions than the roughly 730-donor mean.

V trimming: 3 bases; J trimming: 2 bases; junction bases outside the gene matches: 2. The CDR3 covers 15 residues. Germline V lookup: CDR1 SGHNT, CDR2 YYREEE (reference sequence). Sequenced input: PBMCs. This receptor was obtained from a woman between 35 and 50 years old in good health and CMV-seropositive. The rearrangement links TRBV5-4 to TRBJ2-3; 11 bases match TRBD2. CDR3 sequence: CASSYSGRDTDTQYF. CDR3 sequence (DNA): TGTGCCAGCAGCTATAGCGGGAGGGACACAGATACGCAGTATTTT.